Below, 20 T cell receptor beta chains from the same sample are listed, as sequenced in a study of blood T cells in healthy people across ages. Then a second PCR, running roughly 7 to 11 cycles, was carried out with a sample-barcoded 5' primer and a J-beta primer mix. TCRdb processed the 5' RACE reads anew with MiXCR; each CDR3 protein has one entry. The sample holds 650,000 to 1,000,000 distinct CDR3 sequences, roughly 46% seen once. Material: blood. Every receptor here comes from a man at least 80 years old in good health.

There are a few counts of this clonotype. This sequence joins TRBV12-3 or TRBV12-4 and TRBJ1-2, with TRBD1 matching over 7 bases. Trimming removed 4 bases from V and 3 bases from J; junction bases left unmatched: 5. The CDR3 consists of 14 residues. The CDR3 here is CASSWSGTDYGYTF. CDR3 nucleotide sequence: TGTGCCAGCAGTTGGTCCGGGACAGACTATGGCTACACCTTC.

The table lists this clonotype with many counts. V and J are TRBV7-2 and TRBJ1-1, with TRBD1 matching over 9 bases. After removal of 6 bases from V and 6 bases from J, the junction contained 5 bases not matched to a gene. Looked up from germline, CDR1 is SGHTA and CDR2 is FQGNSA. The CDR3 is made up of 13 amino acids. This chain's CDR3 is CASRATGGAEAFF. The CDR3 DNA reads as TGTGCCAGCAGAGCAACAGGGGGCGCTGAAGCTTTCTTT.

CDR3 loop: CASSPMGLAGEFYEQYF. The CDR3 DNA follows: TGTGCCAGCAGCCCTATGGGACTAGCGGGGGAGTTCTACGAGCAGTACTTC. V usage is TRBV12-3 or TRBV12-4 and J usage is TRBJ2-5, with TRBD2 matching 14 bases. The DNA matches TRBJ2-7 better at its end, which makes the J call doubtful. The CDR3 runs to 17 residues.

The table lists this clonotype with many counts. The CDR3 nucleotides read TGTGCCAGCAGTCAAACCCGACTAGCGGGAGGGGAGACCCAGTACTTC. Translation: CASSQTRLAGGETQYF. This rearrangement joins TRBV28 to TRBJ2-5; 14 positions agree with TRBD2. Germline lookup yields CDR1 MDHEN and CDR2 SYDVKM. The CDR3 has 16 amino acids. V shed 5 bases, J shed 5 bases, and the junction held 7 bases outside the gene matches. Filled out from reference TRBV28 and TRBJ2-5, the complete variable domain reads DVKVTQSSRYLVKRTGEKVFLECVQDMDHENMFWYRQDPGLGLRLIYFSYDVKMKEKGDIPEGYSVSREKKERFSLILESASTNQTSMYLCASSQTRLAGGETQYFGPGTRLLVL.

J is TRBJ1-2 and V is TRBV18, with D perhaps matching TRBD1 (6 bases). V was pared by 0 bases and J by 2 bases, with 7 bases between. CDR3 length: 14 amino acids. CDR1 KGHSH and CDR2 LQKENI come from the germline V gene. CDR3 nucleotides: TGTGCCAGCTCACCACCTCAGGGGAACTATGGCTACACCTTC. Its protein product is CASSPPQGNYGYTF.

The chain joins TRBV27 to TRBJ2-7; TRBD2 might be the D (6 bases). Germline-derived CDR1 and CDR2 are MNHEY and SMNVEV (reference sequence). The CDR3 spans 15 residues. Trimming shortened V by 11 bases and J by 0 bases, and 20 bases separated the two germline ends. CDR3 bases: TGTGCCGGACTGGGACTCCTTAAAGACTCCTACGAGCAGTACTTC. Its translation is CAGLGLLKDSYEQYF.

This clonotype was found a few times. The V and J genes are TRBV10-2 and TRBJ2-7; 13 nucleotides align to TRBD2. Trimming cost V 2 bases and J 6 bases; bases outside gene matches: 10. The germline CDR1 and CDR2 sequences are WSHSY and SAAADI. The CDR3 sequence is 17 residues long. The CDR3 nucleotides are TGCGCCAGCAGTGAGCAAACAGGGACTAGCGGGATGGGCGAGCAGTACTTC. This codes for CASSEQTGTSGMGEQYF.

The CDR3 loop is CASRSTSGTYEQYF. CDR3 DNA: TGTGCCAGCAGGTCCACTAGCGGGACCTACGAGCAGTACTTC. The chain has TRBV3-1 and TRBJ2-7; the match to TRBD2 covers 10 bases. From germline, CDR1 is LGHDT and CDR2 YNNKEL (reference sequence). Unmatched junction bases numbered 4, after V lost 6 bases and J lost 2 bases. This CDR3 region has 14 residues.

In DNA, the CDR3 is TGTGCCAGCAGCCCCACCGGGACCGGCGGTGGCTACACCTTC. It is translated as CASSPTGTGGGYTF. V and J are TRBV11-2 and TRBJ1-2; possibly TRBD1 for D (5 bases). Per the germline V gene, CDR1 is SGHAT and CDR2 is FQNNGV. The CDR3 is 14 residues long. V gave up 5 bases and J gave up 7 bases, with 17 bases separating them.

The V call is TRBV7-2, the J call TRBJ2-6; 8 bases agree with TRBD1. Germline CDR1 is SGHTA and CDR2 is FQGNSA. V lost 4 bases to trimming and J lost 0 bases; unmatched junction nucleotides: 11. The CDR3 has 19 amino acids. CDR3 protein: CASSSPNRDRYSGANVLTF. CDR3 nucleotide sequence: TGTGCCAGCAGCTCACCTAACCGGGACAGGTACTCTGGGGCCAACGTCCTGACTTTC. The whole variable domain, filled in from reference TRBV7-2 and TRBJ2-6, reads GAGVSQSPSNKVTEKGKDVELRCDPISGHTALYWYRQSLGQGLEFLIYFQGNSAPDKSGLPSDRFSAERTGGSVSTLTIQRTQQEDSAVYLCASSSPNRDRYSGANVLTFGAGSRLTVL.

This chain connects TRBV2 to TRBJ1-1, with TRBD1 as a possible D gene (5 bases). Trimming took off 2 bases at V and 0 bases at J, with 13 bases between the two ends. This CDR3 spans 16 amino acids. Germline CDR1 and CDR2: SNHLY and FYNNEI. Written as DNA, the CDR3 is TGTGCCAGCAGTGAAAACGGGGGGGTAATGAACACTGAAGCTTTCTTT. Protein product: CASSENGGVMNTEAFF.

The V and J genes are TRBV5-6 and TRBJ1-5; D uncertain. Looked up from germline, CDR1 is SGHDT and CDR2 is YYEEEE. The V and J ends lost 0 bases and 1 base respectively, with 11 bases between them. CDR3 length equals 16 residues. The CDR3 DNA reads as TGTGCCAGCAGCTTGGGTTACATAAGCAGCAATCAGCCCCAGCATTTT. It is translated as CASSLGYISSNQPQHF.

This clonotype came up a few times. A much larger clonotype is one base distant, so this may be a read error. The chain is built from TRBV20-1 and TRBJ2-5; possible D gene TRBD2, 5 bases. The CDR3 covers 15 residues. V lost 4 bases and J lost 11, with 26 bases in between. In germline, CDR1 is DFQATT, CDR2 SNEGSKA (reference sequence). CDR3 coding DNA: TGCAGTGCTAACCCCGATGGGGAGATGGGGAATGAGCAGTACTTC. Encoded protein: CSANPDGEMGNEQYF.

This chain uses TRBV9 with TRBJ2-1; TRBD1 or TRBD2 may be the D gene (5 bases each). V lost 2 bases to trimming and J lost 10 bases, with 19 bases between them. Germline CDR1 SGDLS, CDR2 YYNGEE. The length of the CDR3 is 15 residues. CDR3 nucleotides: TGTGCCAGCAGCGTGTCTGGGGGAGCTTCGTTGGAGCAGTTCTTC. As protein: CASSVSGGASLEQFF.

The gene calls are TRBV29-1 and TRBJ2-1; the D is unclear. CDR3 length: 11 residues. The V gene lost 2 bases and the J gene lost 8 bases, with 7 bases spanning the gap. The V gene's germline CDR1 is SQVTM and CDR2 ANQGSEA. The CDR3 loop is CSVELGHEQFF. CDR3 coding DNA: TGCAGCGTTGAATTAGGCCATGAGCAGTTCTTC.

The chain combines TRBV27 with TRBJ1-2; 8 bases agree with TRBD1. Looked up from germline, CDR1 is MNHEY and CDR2 is SMNVEV (reference sequence). The J segment lost 0 bases and the V segment lost 10 bases, leaving 10 bases of the junction unmatched. This CDR3 is 15 amino acids long. As DNA, the CDR3 is TGTGCCACCCTCTCGGCAGGGGGCACTAACTATGGCTACACCTTC. Amino acid sequence: CATLSAGGTNYGYTF.

The sample holds one count of this clonotype. The V and J genes are TRBV7-2 and TRBJ2-3; 9 bases line up with TRBD2. Per the germline V gene, CDR1 is SGHTA and CDR2 is FQGNSA. Trimming cost V 6 bases and J 3 bases; bases outside gene matches: 19. CDR3 length: 19 amino acids. The CDR3 nucleotides are TGTGCCAGCAGTCCCCGGCTAGCGGGACCATACACGAGGACAGATACGCAGTATTTT. Translating it yields CASSPRLAGPYTRTDTQYF.

This clonotype was counted many times. V usage is TRBV11-2 and J usage is TRBJ2-7; no firm D call. The ends were cut back, 4 bases at V and 3 bases at J, with 7 bases in the middle. Germline V gene lookup returns CDR1 SGHAT and CDR2 FQNNGV. The CDR3 totals 12 residues. This chain's CDR3 is CASSYGRYEQYF. Here the CDR3 DNA reads TGTGCCAGCAGCTACGGCCGCTACGAGCAGTACTTC.

The rearrangement joins TRBV7-2 to TRBJ2-5; 10 bases align to TRBD1. Looked up from germline, CDR1 is SGHTA and CDR2 is FQGNSA. This CDR3 comprises 15 residues. The J segment lost 3 bases and the V segment lost 5 bases, leaving 6 bases of the junction unmatched. This chain's CDR3 is CASSPDRGLEETQYF. The CDR3 DNA sequence: TGTGCCAGCAGCCCCGACAGGGGGCTGGAAGAGACCCAGTACTTC.

This clonotype was recorded a few times. V gene TRBV20-1 combines with J gene TRBJ2-1; TRBD2 matches at 13 bases. CDR1 is DFQATT, CDR2 SNEGSKA, per germline (reference sequence). The CDR3 has 16 residues. V dropped 6 bases and J dropped 10; count of bases not matched to a gene: 15. CDR3 DNA sequence: TGCAGTGCCCATCCATCACCGGGACTAGCGGGGTCGGAGCAGTTCTTC. Translation: CSAHPSPGLAGSEQFF.